This note documents a single T cell receptor (beta chain) sequence. These data are taken from a study of technical replicates of blood from several donors. The table came from immunoSEQ multiplex PCR; TCRdb's copy has only in-frame clones and leaves some out. The profile shows roughly 15,000 clones, over 75% of them singletons. The CDR3 runs to 15 residues. The germline V gene encodes CDR1 KGHSH and CDR2 LQKENI. V gave up 3 bases and J gave up 7 bases; unmatched junction bases: 6. The TCR sequence derives from a human donor in good health. Some clones in this sample may be carry-over from other donors' samples. This rearrangement joins TRBV18 to TRBJ1-6, with 7 bases fitting TRBD1. The specimen was PBMCs. The CDR3: CASSPDRERNSPLHF. DNA of the CDR3: TGTGCCAGCTCACCCGACAGGGAGAGGAATTCACCCCTCCACTTT.